The next 28 T cell receptor beta chains were all read from a single sample in a study of shared clonotypes between healthy human individuals. Some clones are missing from TCRdb's copy, which holds only in-frame ones; the method was immunoSEQ multiplex PCR. Of around 2.1 million clones in the sample, 90% to 95% were seen once. Cells designated naive CD8 were CD45RO-negative and were positively selected for CCR7, with terminally differentiated effector memory CD45RA+ cells excluded. Sequencing used naive CD8+ T cells from PBMCs. The receptors derive from a man aged 18-30 years in good health. Some clones in this sample may be carry-over from other donors' samples.

The rearrangement uses TRBV19 and TRBJ2-6; D gene ambiguous. The germline V gene has CDR1 LNHDA and CDR2 SQIVND (reference sequence). V was clipped by 6 bases and J by 0 bases, with 9 bases between them. The CDR3 consists of 15 residues. CDR3 sequence reads: CASSKADSGANVLTF. Written as DNA, the CDR3 is TGTGCCAGTAGCAAGGCCGACTCTGGGGCCAACGTCCTGACTTTC.

The chain has TRBV6-6 and TRBJ2-1; tentatively, D is TRBD1 (5 bases). The CDR3 has 13 residues. The germline gives CDR1 MNHNY, CDR2 SVGAGI (reference sequence). V lost 0 bases, J lost 8 bases, and 8 bases lay in between. This chain's CDR3 is CASSYSGLYEQFF. The CDR3 DNA sequence: TGTGCCAGCAGTTACTCGGGGCTCTATGAGCAGTTCTTC.

V and J are TRBV28 and TRBJ2-7; 11 bases line up with TRBD2. CDR1 is MDHEN, CDR2 SYDVKM, per germline. This CDR3 is 17 amino acids long. V lost 8 bases and J lost 3; bases outside the gene matches: 15. The CDR3 coding sequence is TGTGCCAGCGCCACCCTCCCTTTACTAGCGGGAGTCTACGAGCAGTACTTC. It translates to CASATLPLLAGVYEQYF.

V is TRBV19 and J is TRBJ1-1, with D tentatively TRBD1 (6 bases). Germline values: CDR1 LNHDA, CDR2 SQIVND (reference sequence). V was cut by 2 bases and J by 0 bases, with 25 bases left in between. The CDR3 loop spans 20 amino acids. The CDR3 DNA follows: TGTGCCAGTAGTATAATGGCCCTTGAGGTCCAGGGGACGATGAACACTGAAGCTTTCTTT. Its protein is CASSIMALEVQGTMNTEAFF.

The chain recombines TRBV27 with TRBJ2-5; 9 bases fit TRBD2. CDR1 and CDR2 from the germline V gene are MNHEY and SMNVEV (reference sequence). The junction had 4 bases not matched to a gene; V was cut back by 4 bases and J by 4 bases. The CDR3 has 14 amino acids. The chain's CDR3 is CASSSAGGAETQYF. The DNA of the CDR3 is TGTGCCAGCAGTTCTGCGGGAGGGGCAGAGACCCAGTACTTC.

V gene TRBV27 combines with J gene TRBJ2-1; TRBD1 agrees at 7 bases. CDR1 is MNHEY and CDR2 is SMNVEV in the germline V gene (reference sequence). V dropped 4 bases and J dropped 2; count of bases not matched to a gene: 5. CDR3 length equals 15 residues. CDR3 amino acids: CASSSIQGAYNEQFF. The CDR3 nucleotides are TGTGCCAGCAGTTCCATTCAGGGGGCCTACAATGAGCAGTTCTTC.

The rearrangement joins TRBV14 to TRBJ2-7, with 9 bases that match TRBD2. Germline trimming cut 4 bases from V and 0 bases from J; bases unmatched to any gene: 7. The CDR3 is 16 amino acids. Germline loops: CDR1 SGHDN, CDR2 FVKESK. CDR3 coding DNA: TGTGCCAGCAGCCCCGGCGGGGGGGCACGCTCCTACGAGCAGTACTTC. It yields the protein CASSPGGGARSYEQYF.

J is TRBJ1-1 and V is TRBV27; D is uncertain. CDR1 is MNHEY, CDR2 SMNVEV, per germline (reference sequence). With 3 bases removed from V and 3 bases from J, the gap between germline ends came to 11 bases. The CDR3 extends over 14 amino acids. The CDR3 DNA follows: TGTGCCAGCAGTTTGAGGGTTGGGGACACTGAAGCTTTCTTT. Its translation: CASSLRVGDTEAFF.

V usage is TRBV19 and J usage is TRBJ2-5; D is uncertain. Germline CDR1 LNHDA, CDR2 SQIVND (reference sequence). The germline V and J ends were trimmed by 7 bases and 1 base, with 16 bases remaining between them. This CDR3 region has 15 residues. The CDR3 spells CASKGGPGRQETQYF. The CDR3 bases are TGTGCCAGTAAGGGTGGTCCAGGCCGCCAAGAGACCCAGTACTTC.

V gene TRBV4-1 combines with J gene TRBJ1-4, with D uncertain. The germline V and J ends were trimmed by 11 bases and 1 base, with 17 bases remaining between them. The CDR3 totals 15 residues. The germline V gene encodes CDR1 MGHRA and CDR2 YSYEKL. Here the CDR3 reads CASAVLGVTNEKLFF. DNA for the CDR3: TGCGCCTCCGCCGTTTTGGGCGTAACTAATGAAAAACTGTTTTTT.

This sequence joins TRBV7-9 and TRBJ2-1, with 7 bases matching TRBD2. Germline V lookup: CDR1 SEHNR, CDR2 FQNEAQ (reference sequence). The V gene end was trimmed by 8 bases and the J gene end by 2 bases; junction bases not matched to a gene: 3. CDR3 length equals 13 residues. The CDR3: CASRLAAYNEQFF. The DNA of the CDR3 is TGTGCCAGCCGACTAGCTGCCTACAATGAGCAGTTCTTC.

This rearrangement joins TRBV7-6 to TRBJ2-7; 7 positions match TRBD1. Germline V CDR1 and CDR2: SGHVS, FNYEAQ. CDR3 length: 15 amino acids. The trim removed 3 bases at V and 0 bases at J, leaving 5 bases unmatched. The CDR3 protein is CASSFGTDSSYEQYF. In DNA form, the CDR3 reads TGTGCCAGCAGCTTTGGGACAGATAGCTCCTACGAGCAGTACTTC.

V is TRBV4-2 and J is TRBJ2-7; 8 bases are shared with TRBD1. There are 17 residues in the CDR3. The V gene end was trimmed by 0 bases and the J gene end by 5 bases; junction bases not matched to a gene: 12. In germline, CDR1 is LGHNA, CDR2 YNFKEQ. This CDR3 reads CASSQDGAEDRVNEQYF. The CDR3 nucleotides read TGTGCCAGCAGCCAAGATGGGGCAGAGGACAGGGTAAACGAGCAGTACTTC.

The chain uses TRBV6-5 and TRBJ2-2; no definite D call. Per germline, CDR1 MNHEY and CDR2 SVGAGI. Trimming stripped 1 base from V and 4 bases from J, with 13 bases between. The CDR3 loop spans 16 amino acids. Here the CDR3 DNA reads TGTGCCAGCAGTTACTGGGTCGGGTTTAGCACCGGGGAGCTGTTTTTT. Residues: CASSYWVGFSTGELFF.

The chain uses TRBV6-5 and TRBJ2-7, with 7 positions matching TRBD2. V was clipped by 6 bases and J by 0 bases; unmatched bases: 8. This CDR3 has 15 amino acids. Looked up from germline, CDR1 is MNHEY and CDR2 is SVGAGI. The CDR3 nucleotides are TGTGCCAGCAGGCCTAGCGGCGAAAGCTCCTACGAGCAGTACTTC. Translation gives CASRPSGESSYEQYF.

V gene TRBV5-1 combines with J gene TRBJ1-4; D might be TRBD1 (5 bases). Trimming left V 0 bases short and J 3 bases short, with 12 bases between. The germline V gene encodes CDR1 SGHRS and CDR2 YFSETQ. This CDR3 is built from 16 residues. CDR3 nucleotides: TGCGCCAGCAGCTTGGAACAGGCGCAGGCTAATGAAAAACTGTTTTTT. Protein: CASSLEQAQANEKLFF.

The rearrangement links TRBV28 to TRBJ1-2, with 7 bases aligning to TRBD1. The germline V gene encodes CDR1 MDHEN and CDR2 SYDVKM. The CDR3 runs to 16 residues. J was trimmed by 3 bases and V by 3 bases; bases with no gene match: 10. CDR3 DNA sequence: TGTGCCAGCAGTTTTGGGGAAACAGGGGACCACTATGGCTACACCTTC. The encoded protein is CASSFGETGDHYGYTF.

The chain is built from TRBV5-5 and TRBJ2-7; no firm D call. Germline CDR1 is SGHKS and CDR2 is YYEKEE (reference sequence). This CDR3 has 12 amino acids. V lost 1 base, J lost 2 bases, and 4 bases lay in between. The CDR3 coding sequence is TGTGCCAGCAGCTTGCCGACCTACGAGCAGTACTTC. Its protein product is CASSLPTYEQYF.

The V call is TRBV27, the J call TRBJ2-2; TRBD1 matches at 8 bases. Germline V CDR1 and CDR2: MNHEY, SMNVEV (reference sequence). This CDR3 has 18 residues. The trim removed 3 bases at V and 0 bases at J, leaving 9 bases unmatched. This chain's CDR3 is CASSLRGRGPANTGELFF. CDR3 in DNA: TGTGCCAGCAGTTTGAGGGGCAGGGGGCCTGCGAACACCGGGGAGCTGTTTTTT.

V usage is TRBV10-3 and J usage is TRBJ2-7; 11 bases fit TRBD2. The length of the CDR3 is 15 residues. Unmatched junction bases numbered 6, after V lost 1 base and J lost 7 bases. Germline CDR1 ENHRY, CDR2 SYGVKD. This chain's CDR3 is CAISEWLAGGREQYF. CDR3 DNA sequence: TGTGCCATCAGTGAGTGGCTAGCGGGAGGCAGGGAGCAGTACTTC.

The chain employs TRBV19 and TRBJ1-5; D is unresolved. V lost 3 bases, J lost 7 bases, and 7 bases lay in between. The CDR3 runs 12 residues. The germline V gene has CDR1 LNHDA and CDR2 SQIVND (reference sequence). Here the CDR3 reads CASSISWQPQHF. The CDR3 nucleotides are TGTGCCAGTAGTATTAGCTGGCAGCCCCAGCATTTT.

This chain joins TRBV6-1 and TRBJ1-1; TRBD1 matches at 7 bases. V dropped 3 bases and J dropped 6; count of bases not matched to a gene: 7. The germline gives CDR1 MNHNS, CDR2 SASEGT. There are 14 residues in the CDR3. CDR3 protein: CASSEIKGAAEAFF. In nucleotides, the CDR3 is TGTGCCAGCAGTGAGATCAAGGGGGCTGCTGAAGCTTTCTTT.

The chain recombines TRBV9 with TRBJ2-7; 11 positions agree with TRBD1. CDR1 and CDR2 (germline): SGDLS, YYNGEE. The CDR3 runs to 16 residues. Trimming cost V 4 bases and J 0 bases; bases outside gene matches: 6. Written as DNA, the CDR3 is TGTGCCAGCAGCCCCGGAGGACAGGGGGCCTCCTACGAGCAGTACTTC. This sequence encodes CASSPGGQGASYEQYF.

The chain employs TRBV2 and TRBJ2-4, with 7 bases matching TRBD1. The CDR3 consists of 14 residues. The V segment lost 3 bases and the J segment 8 bases; nucleotides outside the gene matches: 7. From germline, CDR1 is SNHLY and CDR2 FYNNEI. The chain's CDR3 is CASSEYGTEYIQYF. In DNA form, the CDR3 reads TGTGCCAGCAGTGAGTACGGGACAGAGTACATTCAGTACTTC.

The chain recombines TRBV27 with TRBJ1-1; TRBD1 is a possible D gene (5 bases). Germline V gene data show CDR1 as MNHEY and CDR2 as SMNVEV (reference sequence). Trimming removed 2 bases from V and 1 base from J, with 14 bases in between. This CDR3 is 16 amino acids long. CDR3 bases: TGTGCCAGCAGTTTAGCAGGGAGGGAGGGGAACACTGAAGCTTTCTTT. Amino acids: CASSLAGREGNTEAFF.

V is TRBV27 and J is TRBJ2-7; D remains ambiguous. The CDR3 is made up of 16 amino acids. V was shortened by 4 bases and J by 0 bases, with 16 bases between the two germline ends. The germline CDR1 and CDR2 sequences are MNHEY and SMNVEV (reference sequence). DNA of the CDR3: TGTGCCAGCAGTTATACCTACTTCGGCTTCTCCTACGAGCAGTACTTC. This codes for CASSYTYFGFSYEQYF.

The rearrangement uses TRBV27 and TRBJ2-1; a weak D match, TRBD2 (6 bases). CDR3 length: 15 residues. Germline V lookup: CDR1 MNHEY, CDR2 SMNVEV (reference sequence). V shed 5 bases and J shed 9 bases, with 20 bases lying between them. As DNA, the CDR3 is TGTGCCAGCAGTGCCGCCAGGGACCTCGGGAGTGAGCAGTTCTTC. The encoded protein is CASSAARDLGSEQFF.

V and J are TRBV28 and TRBJ2-7, with D tentatively TRBD1 or TRBD2 (6 bases each). The CDR3 extends over 15 amino acids. CDR1 and CDR2 from the germline V gene are MDHEN and SYDVKM. Trimming pared 3 bases from V and 2 bases from J, leaving 14 bases between. For the CDR3, the DNA is TGTGCCAGCAGTTTCTCGGGGGCAGGGGCCTACGAGCAGTACTTC. Its protein product is CASSFSGAGAYEQYF.